This T cell receptor beta chain was obtained from a study of T cells in Graves' hyperthyroidism and ophthalmopathy. The CDR3 spans 13 residues. Trimming stripped 7 bases from V and 3 bases from J, with 12 bases between. Study-level findings and limits: A median about 7 months before onset, the model predicted ophthalmopathy.

A remark on this clonotype: Its antigen is as yet unknown.

Across 18 months, stable Graves' hyperthyroidism was marked by no progression to ophthalmopathy. Extraction of PBMCs used 9 to 10 ml of fresh peripheral blood. Template material for amplifying TCR beta CDR3 regions consisted of RNA transcripts. First-round RT-PCR targeting the TCR CDR3 was performed with the HTBI primer set. TCRdb recomputed calls from the multiplex PCR reads with MiXCR, one row per CDR3 protein. Counted here are 700,000 to 950,000 distinct CDR3 sequences, about 35% occurring once; the ten biggest clones make up 30% to 40%. Specimen: blood. The receptor was derived from a woman in her forties with Graves' hyperthyroidism. The genes are TRBV12-3 or TRBV12-4 and TRBJ1-1, with D uncertain. Here the CDR3 DNA reads TGTGCCAGCACGGTTCAGAGGGACACTGAAGCTTTCTTT. It translates to CASTVQRDTEAFF.